The 15 T cell receptor beta chains below were found in one sample sequenced in a study of T-cell reconstitution after alpha-beta-depleted transplantation in children. Construction of the TCRbeta library involved unique molecular identifiers. TCRdb reprocessed the PCR reads with MiXCR, giving one entry per CDR3 protein. The sample lists hundreds of thousands of distinct CDR3 sequences, 15% to 20% occurring once. The material was PBMCs, mostly from graft donor cells, obtained 360 days after TCRalphabeta/CD19-depleted stem cell transplant. The receptors come from a boy under two years old who had a stem cell transplant for Wiskott-Aldrich syndrome, so the T cells may come from the graft donor.

The rearrangement links TRBV5-1 to TRBJ2-3; the D is unclear. CDR3 size: 14 residues. Germline CDR1 is SGHRS and CDR2 is YFSETQ. V lost 3 bases and J 5 bases, leaving 13 bases between the germline ends. As DNA, the CDR3 is TGCGCCAGCAGCTACGGCCTGGGCAGAGATACGCAGTATTTT. It specifies CASSYGLGRDTQYF.

V usage is TRBV6-1 and J usage is TRBJ2-4; D is perhaps TRBD1 or TRBD2 (5 bases each). This CDR3 has 14 amino acids. Deletions cut 8 bases from V and 0 bases from J, with 11 bases between. Germline lookup yields CDR1 MNHNS and CDR2 SASEGT. The DNA for the CDR3 is TGTGCCAGCTCGGCAGGGACAGCCAAAAACATTCAGTACTTC. It encodes CASSAGTAKNIQYF.

This clonotype has more than one count but fewer than ten. The V call is TRBV4-1, the J call TRBJ1-6; D uncertain. Germline lookup yields CDR1 MGHRA and CDR2 YSYEKL. The CDR3 is 13 residues long. The ends were cut back, 0 bases at V and 10 bases at J, with 7 bases in the middle. The CDR3: CASSQDRPSPLHF. CDR3 bases: TGCGCCAGCAGCCAAGACCGGCCGTCACCCCTCCACTTT.

The chain links TRBV18 to TRBJ2-1; D unclear. V lost 3 bases and J 2 bases, leaving 20 bases between the germline ends. Germline V lookup: CDR1 KGHSH, CDR2 LQKENI. The CDR3 runs to 18 residues. The CDR3 bases are TGTGCCAGCTCACCTAATCGTTCCCGTCTGCCCACCTACAATGAGCAGTTCTTC. It yields the protein CASSPNRSRLPTYNEQFF.

The V call is TRBV4-3, the J call TRBJ2-3; the D call may be TRBD1 or TRBD2 (5 bases each). CDR3 size: 16 residues. CDR1 is LGHNA, CDR2 YSLEER, per germline. Trimming cost V 2 bases and J 0 bases, with 12 bases left between them. The CDR3 coding sequence is TGCGCCAGCAGCCAACACGGGACGTCTAGCACAGATACGCAGTATTTT. This encodes CASSQHGTSSTDTQYF.

This clonotype was observed a handful of times. This chain joins TRBV5-1 and TRBJ2-3; 9 nucleotides align to TRBD2. Per the germline V gene, CDR1 is SGHRS and CDR2 is YFSETQ. The CDR3 loop spans 14 amino acids. V lost 0 bases and J lost 6; bases outside the gene matches: 2. CDR3 in amino acids: CASSLAGLADTQYF. In DNA, the CDR3 is TGCGCCAGCAGCTTGGCCGGACTAGCGGATACGCAGTATTTT.

The chain links TRBV7-9 to TRBJ1-1; perhaps TRBD1 as D (6 bases). Deletions cut 3 bases from V and 4 bases from J, with 12 bases between. CDR1 is SEHNR, CDR2 FQNEAQ, per germline (reference sequence). The CDR3 has 14 residues. CDR3 nucleotide sequence: TGTGCCAGCAGCTTCATGGCAGGGGTCACTGAAGCTTTCTTT. Amino acid sequence: CASSFMAGVTEAFF.

This clonotype was found a few times. The V and J genes are TRBV5-1 and TRBJ2-7; D gene ambiguous. The germline CDR1 and CDR2 sequences are SGHRS and YFSETQ. The germline V and J ends were trimmed by 3 bases and 7 bases, with 14 bases remaining between them. The CDR3 totals 13 residues. In DNA form, the CDR3 reads TGCGCCAGCAGCTCTGGCGCTCTGATGGAGCAGTACTTC. Translation: CASSSGALMEQYF.

This chain links TRBV5-6 with TRBJ2-1; 11 bases line up with TRBD2. This CDR3 spans 18 amino acids. Germline V lookup: CDR1 SGHDT, CDR2 YYEEEE. V shed 0 bases and J 4 bases; nucleotides not matched to a gene: 9. CDR3 bases: TGTGCCAGCAGCTTGGGGTTTCTAGCGGGAGGCTATTACAATGAGCAGTTCTTC. It encodes CASSLGFLAGGYYNEQFF.

In the case of this clonotype: Germline and junction disagree at one end, which may indicate a read error. The V gene is TRBV29-1, the J gene TRBJ2-5, with 12 positions matching TRBD1. Per the germline V gene, CDR1 is SQVTM and CDR2 is ANQGSEA. The CDR3 runs 13 residues. For the CDR3, the DNA is TGCGGCGTGGGGACAGGGGGCGGAGAGACCCAGTACTTC. Amino acids: CGVGTGGGETQYF.

The rearrangement joins TRBV20-1 to TRBJ2-3; 13 bases map to TRBD2. CDR1 is DFQATT, CDR2 SNEGSKA, per germline (reference sequence). V shed 1 base and J 0 bases; nucleotides not matched to a gene: 10. This CDR3 contains 19 residues. As DNA, the CDR3 is TGCAGTGCTAGAGTCCCCCCGGGACTAGCGGGGAAGAGCACAGATACGCAGTATTTT. It is translated as CSARVPPGLAGKSTDTQYF.

The V call is TRBV15, the J call TRBJ2-1; the match to TRBD2 covers 9 bases. V shed 6 bases and J 4 bases; nucleotides not matched to a gene: 7. This CDR3 contains 15 residues. Germline CDR1 reads LNHNV; CDR2 reads YYDKDF (reference sequence). The CDR3 sequence is CATSGREGHYNEQFF. In DNA form, the CDR3 reads TGTGCCACCAGTGGGCGGGAGGGCCATTACAATGAGCAGTTCTTC.

This clonotype was seen only a few times. V usage is TRBV12-3 or TRBV12-4 and J usage is TRBJ2-5, with 11 bases aligning to TRBD2. V was pared by 2 bases and J by 1 base, with 6 bases of the junction left unmatched. This CDR3 has 17 residues. The CDR3 DNA is TGTGCCAGCAGTTTAATCATACTAGCGGGGGCCCAAGAGACCCAGTACTTC. Translated, it gives CASSLIILAGAQETQYF.

This clonotype was observed a few times. The chain recombines TRBV29-1 with TRBJ2-7; TRBD1 agrees at 7 bases. Germline-derived CDR1 and CDR2 are SQVTM and ANQGSEA. V shed 4 bases and J 2 bases; nucleotides not matched to a gene: 5. This CDR3 has 13 amino acids. CDR3 bases: TGCAGCGTTGTAGGGACAGTCACCTACGAGCAGTACTTC. Amino acid sequence: CSVVGTVTYEQYF.

This chain links TRBV5-1 with TRBJ2-3; 13 bases are shared with TRBD2. The J segment lost 4 bases and the V segment lost 2 bases, leaving 10 bases of the junction unmatched. Looked up from germline, CDR1 is SGHRS and CDR2 is YFSETQ. There are 18 residues in the CDR3. CDR3 protein: CASSLPGLAGLKPDTQYF. The CDR3 bases are TGCGCCAGCAGCTTACCGGGACTAGCGGGACTTAAACCAGATACGCAGTATTTT.